This TCR beta chain was sequenced for a study of T cell responses to AZD1222 COVID-19 vaccine. Study information: Pooling of second doses given at about 4 or about 12 weeks was done. Study-level findings and limits: Repertoires were obtained solely post-peak T cell response. Distributed over spike, vaccine-associated CD4 TCRs predominated at 160-218 and 743-854. Among AZD1222 vaccinees, only six or seven were seropositive at baseline.

Trimming stripped 3 bases from V and 7 bases from J, with 18 bases between. The V gene's germline CDR1 is SGHTA and CDR2 FQGNSA. The CDR3 is 16 residues long. As regards this clone: Its target is not known.

Produced via immunoSEQ multiplex PCR; TCRdb's table is partial and in-frame only. The profile shows 150,000 or so clones, around 93% of them singletons. This sample comprised peripheral blood, obtained on day 0 of AZD1222 vaccination. J is TRBJ2-2 and V is TRBV7-2; D ambiguous. The sequence was collected from an adult in good health. CDR3 amino acids: CASSLGSSGQSGELFF. The CDR3, as DNA: TGTGCCAGCAGCTTGGGGTCGAGTGGGCAAAGCGGGGAGCTGTTTTTT. The full variable domain, rest sourced from reference TRBV7-2 and TRBJ2-2, is GAGVSQSPSNKVTEKGKDVELRCDPISGHTALYWYRQSLGQGLEFLIYFQGNSAPDKSGLPSDRFSAERTGGSVSTLTIQRTQQEDSAVYLCASSLGSSGQSGELFFGEGSRLTVL.